This T cell receptor (beta chain) was obtained from a study of blood T cell repertoires in COVID-19. Study at large: Acute and convalescent COVID-19 specimens originated in the United States, Italy and Spain. PBMCs, B-cell-depleted T cells, or T cells were the source of the cDNA or gDNA that made up the material.

As handled by the study authors: From reference gene primer amplification, estimates of nucleated cell counts were derived. Profiled with immunoSEQ multiplex PCR; TCRdb holds only in-frame clones, not every one. Clone size and the V and J calls come from that table; the DNA yielded D and trimming. Found here are some 120,000 clones, around 82% of them singletons; the top ten hold about 6%. The CDR3 is 16 amino acids. V gave up 1 base and J gave up 0 bases, with 11 bases separating them. Germline lookup yields CDR1 LGHNT and CDR2 FRNRAP. The receptor was isolated from a man older than 75 with active or convalescent COVID-19. The V and J genes are TRBV12-5 and TRBJ2-3; a possible D gene is TRBD2 (6 bases). The sample comprised peripheral blood. The CDR3 region has the DNA TGTGCTAGTGGTTTGGGTGCAAGCGGGAGCACAGATACGCAGTATTTT. Amino acid sequence: CASGLGASGSTDTQYF.